A single sample gave rise to the 30 T cell receptor beta chains below, sequenced in a study of blood T cell repertoires in COVID-19. Generated by immunoSEQ multiplex PCR, the TCRdb table keeps only in-frame clones and is missing some. This sample has approximately 68,000 clones, with 65% to 90% found just once. The sample was peripheral blood. The receptor source for this set is an elderly man with active COVID-19.

This clone was detected a few times. The rearrangement links TRBV3-1 (or the pseudogene TRBV3-2) to TRBJ1-6, with TRBD1 as a possible D gene (6 bases). Germline CDR1 is LGHDT and CDR2 is YNNKEL (reference sequence). Trimming shortened V by 5 bases and J by 14 bases, and 16 bases separated the two germline ends. CDR3 length equals 13 residues. The CDR3 bases are TGTGCCAGCAGCAAGGGGCAGGGGTGGGCCCTCCACTTT. Protein sequence: CASSKGQGWALHF.

The V and J genes are TRBV5-1 and TRBJ1-6; the match to TRBD1 covers 8 bases. The CDR3 length is 15 residues. The ends lost 2 bases at V and 5 bases at J; junction bases unmatched: 3. Germline loops: CDR1 SGHRS, CDR2 YFSETQ. The CDR3 spells CASSFSDRDNSPLHF. As DNA, the CDR3 is TGCGCCAGCAGCTTCTCGGACAGGGATAATTCACCCCTCCACTTT.

The J gene is TRBJ1-1, the V gene TRBV7-2, with D uncertain. CDR3 size: 18 residues. In germline, CDR1 is SGHTA, CDR2 FQGNSA. V dropped 2 bases and J dropped 5 bases, with 24 bases sitting between them. The CDR3 sequence: CASSLSFRGLSRETEAFF. CDR3 sequence (DNA): TGTGCCAGCAGCTTATCGTTTAGAGGACTGTCCCGGGAGACTGAAGCTTTCTTT.

The chain combines TRBV27 with TRBJ1-6; TRBD1 matches at 7 bases. The V gene end was trimmed by 6 bases and the J gene end by 7 bases; junction bases not matched to a gene: 6. Germline V gene sequence: CDR1 MNHEY, CDR2 SMNVEV (reference sequence). The CDR3 contains 14 residues. CDR3: CASSPGQPNSPLHF. The DNA for the CDR3 is TGTGCCAGCAGCCCGGGACAGCCCAATTCACCCCTCCACTTT.

The chain recombines TRBV19 with TRBJ1-1, with D possibly TRBD1 on 6 matching bases. The CDR3 contains 15 residues. Trimming stripped 2 bases from V and 0 bases from J, with 10 bases between. Germline CDR1 LNHDA, CDR2 SQIVND (reference sequence). The CDR3 is CASSIQGTLNTEAFF. CDR3 nucleotides: TGTGCCAGTAGTATACAGGGGACCCTGAACACTGAAGCTTTCTTT.

This rearrangement joins TRBV7-2 to TRBJ1-5; a possible D gene is TRBD1 (6 bases). V was pared by 5 bases and J by 3 bases, with 11 bases between. Germline CDR1 is SGHTA and CDR2 is FQGNSA. The length of the CDR3 is 14 residues. Written as DNA, the CDR3 is TGTGCCAGCAGCCGGACAGCGATCAATCAGCCCCAGCATTTT. This codes for CASSRTAINQPQHF.

This clone occurred a few times. The rearrangement links TRBV7-2 to TRBJ2-7; D may be TRBD2 (5 bases). Germline V gene sequence: CDR1 SGHTA, CDR2 FQGNSA. This CDR3 contains 14 residues. Deletions cut 4 bases from V and 6 bases from J, with 16 bases between. The CDR3 region is CASSSRGSLGEQYF. CDR3 sequence (DNA): TGTGCCAGCAGCTCCCGAGGGAGTCTGGGCGAGCAGTACTTC.

The chain has TRBV7-2 and TRBJ1-4; maybe TRBD1 (5 bases). The CDR3 is 15 amino acids. Trimming left V 5 bases short and J 0 bases short, with 10 bases between. Germline CDR1 and CDR2: SGHTA and FQGNSA. This CDR3 reads CASSPQVTTNEKLFF. In DNA, the CDR3 is TGTGCCAGCAGCCCACAGGTTACAACTAATGAAAAACTGTTTTTT.

The V call is TRBV6-2 or TRBV6-3, the J call TRBJ2-2, with 7 positions matching TRBD2. Germline values: CDR1 MNHEY, CDR2 SVGEGT. CDR3 length equals 15 residues. V lost 5 bases to trimming and J lost 0 bases; unmatched junction nucleotides: 3. The CDR3 loop reads CASSRSGANTGELFF. CDR3 nucleotide sequence: TGTGCCAGCAGTAGAAGCGGGGCGAACACCGGGGAGCTGTTTTTT.

The V and J genes are TRBV9 and TRBJ1-3; the D is unclear. Germline V gene lookup returns CDR1 SGDLS and CDR2 YYNGEE. The CDR3 length is 15 residues. Trimming pared 2 bases from V and 2 bases from J, leaving 11 bases between. The CDR3 reads CASSVVGVAGNTIYF. The CDR3 DNA is TGTGCCAGCAGCGTCGTCGGGGTCGCTGGAAACACCATATATTTT.

In its sample, this clone was seen once. V gene TRBV7-9 combines with J gene TRBJ2-7, with TRBD1 matching 9 bases. Trimming cost V 4 bases and J 3 bases; bases outside gene matches: 7. The CDR3 runs to 15 residues. The germline gives CDR1 SEHNR, CDR2 FQNEAQ (reference sequence). The CDR3 here is CASSYGQGLYYEQYF. For the CDR3, the DNA is TGTGCCAGCAGCTATGGACAGGGGCTATACTACGAGCAGTACTTC.

The chain joins TRBV7-9 to TRBJ2-3; 8 positions agree with TRBD2. Trimming cost V 7 bases and J 0 bases; bases outside gene matches: 9. This CDR3 region has 16 residues. In germline, CDR1 is SEHNR, CDR2 FQNEAQ (reference sequence). The CDR3 bases are TGTGCCAGCAATCGACTAGCGACTACTAGCACAGATACGCAGTATTTT. This encodes CASNRLATTSTDTQYF.

This chain links TRBV7-2 with TRBJ1-5; unclear D gene. This CDR3 has 16 residues. Germline V gene lookup returns CDR1 SGHTA and CDR2 FQGNSA. V shed 1 base and J shed 2 bases, with 12 bases lying between them. The CDR3 loop reads CASSLVGGAGNQPQHF. The CDR3 nucleotides are TGTGCCAGCAGCTTAGTGGGAGGAGCAGGCAATCAGCCCCAGCATTTT.

The J gene is TRBJ2-1, the V gene TRBV2, with TRBD1 identical over 7 bases. The germline V gene has CDR1 SNHLY and CDR2 FYNNEI. V was clipped by 6 bases and J by 0 bases; unmatched bases: 5. The CDR3 is made up of 15 amino acids. This CDR3 is CASRRDSSSYNEQFF. The CDR3 nucleotides are TGTGCCAGCAGAAGGGACAGCAGCTCCTACAATGAGCAGTTCTTC. Full variable domain (rest looked up from reference TRBV2 and TRBJ2-1): EPEVTQTPSHQVTQMGQEVILRCVPISNHLYFYWYRQILGQKVEFLVSFYNNEISEKSEIFDDQFSVERPDGSNFTLKIRSTKLEDSAMYFCASRRDSSSYNEQFFGPGTRLTVL.

The chain has TRBV15 and TRBJ2-5; 9 bases align to TRBD2. V was clipped by 2 bases and J by 5 bases; unmatched bases: 18. Per the germline V gene, CDR1 is LNHNV and CDR2 is YYDKDF (reference sequence). There are 19 residues in the CDR3. DNA of the CDR3: TGTGCCACCAGCAGATCCCCCGGCGGGAGGGCCAGGGTGGGGGAGACCCAGTACTTC. It specifies CATSRSPGGRARVGETQYF. The whole variable domain, filled in from reference TRBV15 and TRBJ2-5, reads DAMVIQNPRYQVTQFGKPVTLSCSQTLNHNVMYWYQQKSSQAPKLLFHYYDKDFNNEADTPDNFQSRRPNTSFCFLDIRSPGLGDTAMYLCATSRSPGGRARVGETQYFGPGTRLLVL.

In this sample, this clone turned up once. The rearrangement uses TRBV6-5 and TRBJ1-6; TRBD1 agrees at 9 bases. CDR1 and CDR2 (germline): MNHEY, SVGAGI. This CDR3 comprises 14 residues. The V segment lost 2 bases and the J segment 8 bases; nucleotides outside the gene matches: 1. For the CDR3, the DNA is TGTGCCAGCAGTTACCGGACAGGGGATTCACCCCTCCACTTT. Protein product: CASSYRTGDSPLHF.

This chain uses TRBV7-3 with TRBJ2-2; the match to TRBD2 covers 10 bases. The CDR3 is 17 residues long. Trimming took 1 base from V and 4 from J; bases not matched to a gene: 6. Germline V gene lookup returns CDR1 SGHTA and CDR2 FQGTGA. CDR3 nucleotide sequence: TGTGCCAGCAGCTTAAGTGCAGCGGGGGGGCGCACCGGGGAGCTGTTTTTT. As protein: CASSLSAAGGRTGELFF.

Only one count was recorded for this clone. This chain joins TRBV7-8 and TRBJ2-5; perhaps TRBD2 as D (6 bases). The length of the CDR3 is 15 residues. CDR1 and CDR2 (germline): SGHVS, FQNEAQ. Trimming took 7 bases from V and 4 from J, leaving 19 bases between them. CDR3 protein: CASNLGTPGGETQYF. In DNA form, the CDR3 reads TGTGCCAGCAACCTCGGGACTCCAGGTGGAGAGACCCAGTACTTC.

This clone appeared once. This chain joins TRBV6-1 and TRBJ2-3, with a possible D match to TRBD1 (6 bases). This CDR3 region has 17 residues. V was trimmed by 0 bases and J by 0 bases, leaving 13 bases between them. Germline CDR1 reads MNHNS; CDR2 reads SASEGT. CDR3 protein: CASSEAQGHSSTDTQYF. The CDR3 DNA follows: TGTGCCAGCAGTGAAGCCCAGGGACACTCTAGCACAGATACGCAGTATTTT.

This sequence joins TRBV7-6 and TRBJ2-2; tentative D call: TRBD2 (5 bases). Per germline, CDR1 SGHVS and CDR2 FNYEAQ. CDR3 length: 15 residues. V was shortened by 2 bases and J by 4 bases, with 11 bases between the two germline ends. The CDR3 loop is CASSLLVGGTGELFF. Written as DNA, the CDR3 is TGTGCCAGCAGCTTATTAGTCGGAGGCACCGGGGAGCTGTTTTTT.

The rearrangement links TRBV5-4 to TRBJ1-3; D remains unclear. The CDR3 spans 14 residues. The ends were cut back, 4 bases at V and 7 bases at J, with 15 bases in the middle. Germline lookup yields CDR1 SGHNT and CDR2 YYREEE (reference sequence). For the CDR3, the DNA is TGTGCCAGCAGCCCCCCCGATGGAGCGAACACCATATATTTT. Its protein product is CASSPPDGANTIYF.

This sequence joins TRBV4-1 and TRBJ1-5; TRBD1 is a possible D gene (5 bases). Germline-derived CDR1 and CDR2 are MGHRA and YSYEKL. V gave up 1 base and J gave up 0 bases, with 7 bases separating them. The CDR3 has 15 amino acids. DNA of the CDR3: TGCGCCAGCAGCCAAGTGACAGATAGCAATCAGCCCCAGCATTTT. This gives the protein CASSQVTDSNQPQHF.

The rearrangement joins TRBV9 to TRBJ2-2, with a possible D match to TRBD1 (6 bases). Germline V gene sequence: CDR1 SGDLS, CDR2 YYNGEE. The CDR3 contains 15 residues. V was trimmed by 0 bases and J by 4 bases, leaving 10 bases between them. The CDR3 reads CASSVGGRGTGELFF. Here the CDR3 DNA reads TGTGCCAGCAGCGTAGGGGGGCGCGGCACCGGGGAGCTGTTTTTT.

This chain links TRBV27 with TRBJ1-2; no reliable D call. The V end was cut by 8 bases, the J end by 7 bases, with 26 bases between. The CDR3 is 16 residues long. Per germline, CDR1 MNHEY and CDR2 SMNVEV (reference sequence). The chain's CDR3 is CASHRGRPASRVGYTF. The CDR3 DNA follows: TGTGCCAGCCACAGAGGACGACCGGCTTCGAGGGTTGGCTACACCTTC.

The J gene is TRBJ1-5, the V gene TRBV11-2; D unclear. CDR3 size: 13 residues. The germline CDR1 and CDR2 sequences are SGHAT and FQNNGV. The ends were cut back, 5 bases at V and 1 base at J, with 6 bases in the middle. CDR3 sequence: CASSRGSNQPQHF. The CDR3 bases are TGTGCCAGCAGCCGCGGCAGCAATCAGCCCCAGCATTTT.

V gene TRBV4-3 combines with J gene TRBJ1-2; TRBD1 agrees at 7 bases. Unmatched junction bases numbered 5, after V lost 0 bases and J lost 4 bases. The CDR3 length is 15 residues. The V gene's germline CDR1 is LGHNA and CDR2 YSLEER. The CDR3 protein is CASSQEPGGTYGYTF. The CDR3 DNA reads as TGCGCCAGCAGCCAAGAGCCAGGGGGGACCTATGGCTACACCTTC.

This clone showed up just a few times. The chain has TRBV5-5 and TRBJ2-7; a weak D match, TRBD2 (6 bases). The CDR3 spans 13 residues. V was shortened by 2 bases and J by 3 bases, with 9 bases between the two germline ends. The germline CDR1 and CDR2 sequences are SGHKS and YYEKEE (reference sequence). The CDR3 sequence: CASSFGLNYEQYF. Written as DNA, the CDR3 is TGTGCCAGCAGCTTTGGACTAAACTACGAGCAGTACTTC.

CDR3 in amino acids: CASSKGGTGKETQYF. CDR3 sequence (DNA): TGTGCCAGTAGTAAGGGGGGGACAGGAAAAGAGACCCAGTACTTC. The J gene is TRBJ2-5, the V gene TRBV19; a weak D match, TRBD1 (8 bases). The V gene lost 4 bases and the J gene lost 3 bases, with 15 bases spanning the gap. This CDR3 comprises 15 residues. Germline CDR1 LNHDA, CDR2 SQIVND (reference sequence).

In its sample, this clone was seen once. The chain couples TRBV6-5 to TRBJ1-2; weak D call: TRBD1 (5 bases). The CDR3 covers 14 residues. Looked up from germline, CDR1 is MNHEY and CDR2 is SVGAGI. V gave up 8 bases and J gave up 8 bases, with 21 bases separating them. In nucleotides, the CDR3 is TGTGCCAGCGGACTCCGCGGGGGAGACGGGGGCTACACCTTC. Protein product: CASGLRGGDGGYTF.

This clone appeared a few times. The CDR3 spells CASSLEFSGEQYF. The CDR3 coding sequence is TGTGCCAGCAGCTTAGAATTTTCAGGGGAGCAGTACTTC. V usage is TRBV11-2 and J usage is TRBJ2-7, with a tentative D call TRBD1 (5 bases). The germline V gene has CDR1 SGHAT and CDR2 FQNNGV. V was clipped by 0 bases and J by 7 bases, with 10 bases between them. The CDR3 has 13 amino acids. Full variable domain (missing parts from reference TRBV11-2 and TRBJ2-7): EAGVAQSPRYKIIEKRQSVAFWCNPISGHATLYWYQQILGQGPKLLIQFQNNGVVDDSQLPKDRFSAERLKGVDSTLKIQPAKLEDSAVYLCASSLEFSGEQYFGPGTRLTVT.